This T cell receptor beta chain appears in the sequencing data of a study of blood T cell repertoires in COVID-19. Study-level information: PBMCs, B-cell-depleted T cells, or T cells provided the cDNA or gDNA that made up the material.

The CDR3 contains 13 residues. The V segment lost 11 bases and the J segment 6 bases; nucleotides outside the gene matches: 10. Germline V gene lookup returns CDR1 MDHEN and CDR2 SYDVKM. Profiled with immunoSEQ multiplex PCR; TCRdb holds only in-frame clones, not every one. Here the sample spans approximately 110,000 clones, around 89% being singletons. This sequence joins TRBV28 and TRBJ1-2, with TRBD1 identical over 9 bases. The source material was peripheral blood. This clonotype was sampled from a woman aged 80 or over with acute or convalescent COVID-19. CDR3 sequence reads: CASGGTGLDGYTF. CDR3 nucleotide sequence: TGTGCCTCCGGCGGGACAGGGCTCGATGGCTACACCTTC.